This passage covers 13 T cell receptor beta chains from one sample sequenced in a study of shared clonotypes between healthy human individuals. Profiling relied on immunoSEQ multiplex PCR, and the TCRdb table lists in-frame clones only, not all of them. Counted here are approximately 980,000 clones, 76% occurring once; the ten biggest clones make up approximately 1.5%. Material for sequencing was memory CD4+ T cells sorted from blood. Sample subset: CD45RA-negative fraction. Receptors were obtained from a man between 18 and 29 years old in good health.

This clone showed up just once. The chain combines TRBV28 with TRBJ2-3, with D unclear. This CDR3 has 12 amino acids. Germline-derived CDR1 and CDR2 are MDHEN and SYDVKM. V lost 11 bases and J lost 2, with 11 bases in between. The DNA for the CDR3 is TGTGCCTCTACGGACGTCACAGATACGCAGTATTTT. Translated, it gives CASTDVTDTQYF.

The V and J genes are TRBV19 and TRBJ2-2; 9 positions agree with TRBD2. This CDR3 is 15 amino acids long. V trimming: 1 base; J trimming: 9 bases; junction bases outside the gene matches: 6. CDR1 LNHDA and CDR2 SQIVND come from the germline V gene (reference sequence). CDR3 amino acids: CASSIGAGGLRELFF. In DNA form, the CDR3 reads TGTGCCAGTAGTATAGGAGCGGGGGGCCTCCGGGAGCTGTTTTTT.

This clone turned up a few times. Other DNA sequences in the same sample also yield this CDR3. The CDR3, as DNA: TGCAGCGTGGGGAGTAATAGCAATCAGCCCCAGCATTTT. Encoded protein: CSVGSNSNQPQHF. V is TRBV29-1 and J is TRBJ1-5; D unresolved. V shed 6 bases and J shed 0 bases, with 9 bases lying between them. The CDR3 is 13 residues long. CDR1 and CDR2 from the germline V gene are SQVTM and ANQGSEA.

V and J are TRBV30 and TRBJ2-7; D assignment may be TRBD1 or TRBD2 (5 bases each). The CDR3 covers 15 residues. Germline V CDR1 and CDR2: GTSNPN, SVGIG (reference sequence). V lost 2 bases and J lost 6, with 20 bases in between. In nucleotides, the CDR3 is TGTGCCTGGAGTTACGGTAGGGGCAAAGGAGGCGAGCAGTACTTC. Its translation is CAWSYGRGKGGEQYF.

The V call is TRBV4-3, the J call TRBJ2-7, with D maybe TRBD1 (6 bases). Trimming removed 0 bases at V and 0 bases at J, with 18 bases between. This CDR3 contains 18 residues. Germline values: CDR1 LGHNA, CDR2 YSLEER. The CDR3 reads CASSQDLQGNTFSYEQYF. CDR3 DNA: TGCGCCAGCAGCCAAGATTTACAGGGAAATACATTCTCCTACGAGCAGTACTTC.

CDR3 DNA sequence: TGTGCCAGCAGCACTTCTTCTAGCGGGAGGGCCGCAGATACGCAGTATTTT. Its protein is CASSTSSSGRAADTQYF. V and J are TRBV7-8 and TRBJ2-3; 12 bases align to TRBD2. This CDR3 spans 17 amino acids. The V segment lost 5 bases and the J segment 4 bases; nucleotides outside the gene matches: 10. Germline V gene lookup returns CDR1 SGHVS and CDR2 FQNEAQ.

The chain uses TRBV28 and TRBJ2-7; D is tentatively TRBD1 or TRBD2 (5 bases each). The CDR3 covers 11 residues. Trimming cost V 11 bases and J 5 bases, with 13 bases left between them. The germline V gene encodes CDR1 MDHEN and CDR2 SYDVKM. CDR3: CAGGGVNEQYF. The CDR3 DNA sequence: TGTGCCGGGGGTGGGGTCAACGAGCAGTACTTC.

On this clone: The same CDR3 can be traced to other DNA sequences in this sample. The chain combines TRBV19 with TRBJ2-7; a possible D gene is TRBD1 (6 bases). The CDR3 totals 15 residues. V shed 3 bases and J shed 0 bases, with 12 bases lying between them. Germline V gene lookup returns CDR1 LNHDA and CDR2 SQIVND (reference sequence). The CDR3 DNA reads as TGTGCCAGTAGTATCGAAACAGGGTACTCCTACGAGCAGTACTTC. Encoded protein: CASSIETGYSYEQYF. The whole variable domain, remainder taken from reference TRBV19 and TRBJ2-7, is DGGITQSPKYLFRKEGQNVTLSCEQNLNHDAMYWYRQDPGQGLRLIYYSQIVNDFQKGDIAEGYSVSREKKESFPLTVTSAQKNPTAFYLCASSIETGYSYEQYFGPGTRLTVT.

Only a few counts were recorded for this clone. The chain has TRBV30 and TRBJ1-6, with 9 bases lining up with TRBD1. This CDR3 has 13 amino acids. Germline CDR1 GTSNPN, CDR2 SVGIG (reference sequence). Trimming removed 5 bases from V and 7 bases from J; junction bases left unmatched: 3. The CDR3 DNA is TGTGCCTGGCAGGGGACAGGGAATTCACCCCTCCACTTT. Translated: CAWQGTGNSPLHF.

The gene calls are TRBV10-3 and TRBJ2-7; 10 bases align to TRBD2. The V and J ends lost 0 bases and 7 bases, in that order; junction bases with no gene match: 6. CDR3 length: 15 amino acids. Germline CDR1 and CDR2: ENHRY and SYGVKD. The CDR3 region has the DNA TGTGCCATCAGTGAGTCAGGGACTAGCGAGGGGGAGCAGTACTTC. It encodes CAISESGTSEGEQYF.

The CDR3 sequence: CAVEDRGSSGYTF. The CDR3 coding sequence is TGTGCCGTAGAGGACAGGGGGAGTTCTGGCTACACCTTC. The chain joins TRBV19 to TRBJ1-2; 10 bases fit TRBD1. This CDR3 has 13 residues. Germline loops: CDR1 LNHDA, CDR2 SQIVND (reference sequence). Unmatched junction bases numbered 10, after V lost 11 bases and J lost 7 bases.

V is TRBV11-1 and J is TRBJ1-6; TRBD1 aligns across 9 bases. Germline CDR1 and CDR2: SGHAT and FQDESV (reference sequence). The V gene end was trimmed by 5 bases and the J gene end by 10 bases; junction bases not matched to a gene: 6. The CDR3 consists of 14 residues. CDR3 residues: CASSKDRGLSPLHF. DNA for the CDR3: TGTGCCAGCAGCAAAGACAGGGGGTTGTCACCCCTCCACTTT.

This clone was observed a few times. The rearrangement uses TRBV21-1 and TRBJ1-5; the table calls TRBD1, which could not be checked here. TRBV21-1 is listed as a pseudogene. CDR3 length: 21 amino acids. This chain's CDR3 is CASSTQEGGRDAIPLREPQHF. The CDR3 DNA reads TGTGCCAGCAGCACCCAGGAAGGGGGCAGGGACGCTATCCCCCTTAGGGAGCCCCAGCATTTT.